The sample holds one count of the clone carrying this TCR beta chain. Generated by immunoSEQ multiplex PCR, the TCRdb table keeps only in-frame clones and is missing some. The sample contains about 9,500 clones, 98% of which appear only once. V lost 5 bases to trimming and J lost 7 bases, with 8 bases between them. Germline CDR1 SEHNR, CDR2 FQNEAQ (reference sequence). CDR3 size: 12 residues. These data belong to a study of monozygotic twins with cystic fibrosis. Study details: With about 15 PCR cycles, barcoded libraries came from roughly 2.8 micrograms of fragmented DNA.

The sequenced sample consisted of blood. The V gene is TRBV7-9, the J gene TRBJ1-4; unclear D gene. The sequence was obtained from a girl aged 2 to 10 with cystic fibrosis. The CDR3 sequence is CASSRTPEKLFF. CDR3 sequence (DNA): TGTGCCAGCAGCCGAACCCCTGAAAAACTGTTTTTT. The full variable domain, in which reference TRBV7-9 and TRBJ1-4 provide the parts outside the CDR3, is DTGVSQNPRHKITKRGQNVTFRCDPISEHNRLYWYRQTLGQGPEFLTYFQNEAQLEKSRLLSDRFSAERPKGSFSTLEIQRTEQGDSAMYLCASSRTPEKLFFGSGTQLSVL.